The rows below give T cell receptor delta chains drawn from one sample of a study of Vδ1+ human thymocytes. TCRdb called clones from the multiplex PCR reads again using CATT. The repertoire holds some 27,000 delta-chain clones, with about 7.4% as singletons. Sequenced input: Vdelta1+ gamma-delta thymocytes from the thymus. All receptors come from a girl less than two years old who had congenital heart surgery. Each CDR3 is given with its conserved first and last residue. D genes are given only for firm matches. Clone size is not always given. Where it is, it says once, few, many or a class for expanded clones.

clone_size d_call j_call cdr3_length v_call cdr3_aa cdr3_nt
few NA TRDJ1 17 TRAV29/DV5 CAASAIGRRTLIDKLIF TGTGCAGCAAGCGCAATCGGGCGTCGGACCCTGATCGATAAACTCATCTTT
NA TRDD3 TRDJ1 25 TRDV1 CALGGILPILVLGDTRILYTDKLIF TGTGCCCTTGGGGGTATCCTACCCATCCTCGTACTGGGGGATACGCGGATCCTGTACACCGATAAACTCATCTTT
medium-sized NA TRDJ1 19 TRDV1 CALGESRATPTLDTDKLIF TGTGCTCTTGGGGAATCGAGGGCGACCCCAACCCTTGACACCGATAAACTCATCTTT
few TRDD3 TRDJ1 20 TRDV1 CALGEFRPVTGGLYTDKLIF TGTGCTCTTGGGGAATTCCGACCGGTGACTGGGGGACTCTACACCGATAAACTCATCTTT
NA TRDD3 TRDJ1 21 TRDV1 CALGDHSTLYWGISYTDKLIF TGTGCTCTTGGGGATCATTCGACCCTGTACTGGGGGATATCGTACACCGATAAACTCATCTTT
few TRDD3 TRDJ1 21 TRDV1 CALGEVPLGDSACCHTDKLIF TGTGCTCTTGGGGAAGTGCCGCTGGGGGATTCCGCCTGCTGTCACACCGATAAACTCATCTTT
NA NA TRDJ1 13 TRDV1 CALGELYTDKLIF TGTGCTCTTGGGGAACTCTACACCGATAAACTCATCTTT
NA TRDD3 TRDJ1 16 TRDV1 CALGEPVLGDTDKLIF TGTGCTCTTGGGGAACCCGTGCTGGGGGATACCGATAAACTCATCTTT
few TRDD3 TRDJ1 15 TRDV1 CALGPLGGMPDKLIF TGTGCTCTTGGGCCTCTTGGGGGGATGCCCGATAAACTCATCTTT
NA TRDD3 TRDJ1 17 TRDV1 CALGEVLPLYWGIRLIF TGTGCTCTTGGGGAAGTCCTACCTTTGTACTGGGGGATAAGACTCATCTTT
NA NA TRDJ1 25 TRDV1 CALGGVFLRPLSKPTGGEYTDKLIF TGTGCTCTTGGGGGGGTCTTCCTACGTCCCTTATCGAAACCCACTGGGGGAGAGTACACCGATAAACTCATCTTT
few NA TRDJ1 16 TRDV1 CALGEPGYGYTDKLIF TGTGCTCTTGGGGAACCGGGATATGGGTACACCGATAAACTCATCTTT
few TRDD3 TRDJ1 20 TRDV1 CALGELARTGGIYTTDKLIF TGTGCTCTTGGGGAACTTGCCCGTACTGGGGGGATATATACCACCGATAAACTCATCTTT
NA NA TRDJ1 17 TRDV1 CALGEYPLGTPTDKLIF TGTGCTCTTGGGGAATATCCTTTAGGGACCCCCACCGATAAACTCATCTTT
NA NA TRDJ1 16 TRDV1 CALGERPRRDTDKLIF TGTGCTCTTGGGGAACGCCCGCGGCGGGACACCGATAAACTCATCTTT
NA NA TRDJ1 16 TRDV1 CALGEPSPHVTDKLIF TGTGCTCTTGGGGAACCGTCCCCTCACGTCACCGATAAACTCATCTTT
few NA TRDJ1 15 TRDV1 CALGALSVYTDKLIF TGTGCTCTTGGGGCCCTGTCGGTGTACACCGATAAACTCATCTTT
NA TRDD3 TRDJ1 21 TRDV1 CALGGDSTAGVTGDETDKLIF TGTGCTCTTGGGGGGGATTCCACAGCGGGCGTTACTGGGGATGAGACCGATAAACTCATCTTT
few TRDD3 TRDJ1 17 TRDV1 CALGEPPSSGGSDKLIF TGTGCTCTTGGGGAACCCCCCTCATCTGGGGGATCCGATAAACTCATCTTT
NA NA TRDJ1 15 TRDV1 CALGARISRPAGLIF TGTGCTCTTGGGGCCCGAATTTCCCGGCCAGCGGGACTCATCTTT
NA NA TRDJ1 15 TRDV1 CALGERAGVTDKLIF TGTGCTCTTGGGGAAAGAGCGGGGGTGACCGATAAACTCATCTTT
few NA TRDJ1 16 TRDV1 CALGEVGLADTDKLIF TGTGCTCTTGGGGAAGTGGGATTGGCGGACACCGATAAACTCATCTTT
NA NA TRDJ1 16 TRDV1 CALGELQFVLTDKLIF TGTGCTCTTGGGGAACTTCAATTTGTGCTCACCGATAAACTCATCTTT
NA NA TRDJ1 28 TRDV1 CALGALLPWSYEPGRLRARLPPTDKLIF TGTGCTCTTGGGGCTCTTCTCCCGTGGTCCTACGAACCTGGGCGTCTCCGTGCTCGTCTCCCCCCCACCGATAAACTCATCTTT
NA TRDD3 TRDJ1 18 TRDV1 CALGETLWGICPLGKLIF TGTGCTCTTGGGGAAACCCTCTGGGGGATATGCCCCCTTGGTAAACTCATCTTT
NA TRDD3 TRDJ3 19 TRDV2 CACDVLGDTGTWDTRQMFF TGTGCCTGTGACGTACTGGGGGATACGGGGACCTGGGACACCCGACAGATGTTTTTC
few TRDD3 TRDJ1 19 TRDV2 CACDNQYYYWGIDTDKLIF TGTGCCTGTGACAATCAATATTACTACTGGGGGATAGACACCGATAAACTCATCTTT
few TRDD3 TRDJ1 19 TRDV1 CALGELDWGIHGSTDKLIF TGTGCTCTTGGGGAACTCGACTGGGGGATACATGGGAGTACCGATAAACTCATCTTT
NA NA TRDJ1 13 TRDV2 CACEDWVSDKLIF TGTGCCTGTGAAGACTGGGTCTCCGATAAACTCATCTTT
few NA TRDJ1 16 TRDV1 CALGELGLSLTDKLIF TGTGCTCTTGGGGAACTGGGGCTGTCCCTCACCGATAAACTCATCTTT
NA NA TRDJ1 19 TRDV1 CALGEFAGKVLDGEDKLIF TGTGCTCTTGGGGAATTCGCCGGAAAGGTACTGGACGGGGAGGATAAACTCATCTTT
NA TRDD3 TRDJ1 24 TRDV1 CALTTKIPTFSAYWGIGYTDKLIF TGTGCTCTGACGACAAAAATACCTACCTTTTCCGCGTACTGGGGGATAGGGTACACCGATAAACTCATCTTT
few TRDD3 TRDJ1 23 TRDV1 CALGELRSSYERTGGYSSDKLIF TGTGCTCTTGGGGAACTTAGGTCTTCCTACGAGCGTACTGGGGGATACAGCTCCGATAAACTCATCTTT
few NA TRDJ1 21 TRDV1 CALGDRLLRPGDLEYTDKLIF TGTGCTCTTGGGGATCGGCTCCTACGACCGGGGGATCTTGAGTACACCGATAAACTCATCTTT
NA TRDD2 TRDJ1 21 TRDV1 CALGFRPSYVLGGRYTDKLIF TGTGCTCTTGGGTTTCGGCCTTCCTACGTTTTGGGGGGGAGGTACACCGATAAACTCATCTTT
NA TRDD3 TRDJ1 15 TRDV1 CALGELRGILDKLIF TGTGCTCTTGGGGAACTGCGGGGGATACTTGATAAACTCATCTTT
few TRDD3 TRDJ1 20 TRDV1 CALGEPLARGGFRPTDKLIF TGTGCTCTTGGGGAACCCCTTGCGCGTGGGGGATTTAGGCCCACCGATAAACTCATCTTT
NA NA TRDJ1 14 TRDV1 CALGGPPITDKLIF TGTGCTCTTGGGGGGCCACCGATCACCGATAAACTCATCTTT
NA TRDD3 TRDJ1 20 TRDV1 CALGGTPVLGDTVYTDKLIF TGTGCTCTTGGTGGTACCCCCGTACTGGGGGATACCGTGTACACCGATAAACTCATCTTT
NA TRDD3 TRDJ1 19 TRDV1 CALGDPFRVLGDYTDKLIF TGTGCTCTTGGGGATCCCTTCCGCGTACTGGGGGACTACACCGATAAACTCATCTTT
NA NA TRDJ1 13 TRDV1 CALASYFRSKLIF TGTGCTCTTGCGAGCTACTTCCGCTCTAAACTCATCTTT